Given below is one T cell receptor (beta chain) in context. This entry comes from a study of blood T cell repertoires in COVID-19. Study-level information: The United States, Italy and Spain supplied acute and convalescent COVID-19 samples.

This CDR3 spans 16 amino acids. Germline V gene sequence: CDR1 SGHTS, CDR2 YDEGEE. Trimming cost V 4 bases and J 2 bases, with 16 bases left between them. The method was immunoSEQ multiplex PCR; TCRdb's version includes in-frame clones alone and lacks a portion of them. The sample has more than 300,000 clones, 85% to 95% seen once. Sequencing used PBMCs or T cells enriched from blood (not recorded which). The sequence was collected from a woman aged 25 to 39 who had been exposed to COVID-19. V and J are TRBV5-8 and TRBJ1-5; D may be TRBD1 (5 bases). CDR3 sequence (DNA): TGTGCCAGCAGCCGTATGGGGGGATTCCGCAATCAGCCCCAGCATTTT. As protein: CASSRMGGFRNQPQHF.